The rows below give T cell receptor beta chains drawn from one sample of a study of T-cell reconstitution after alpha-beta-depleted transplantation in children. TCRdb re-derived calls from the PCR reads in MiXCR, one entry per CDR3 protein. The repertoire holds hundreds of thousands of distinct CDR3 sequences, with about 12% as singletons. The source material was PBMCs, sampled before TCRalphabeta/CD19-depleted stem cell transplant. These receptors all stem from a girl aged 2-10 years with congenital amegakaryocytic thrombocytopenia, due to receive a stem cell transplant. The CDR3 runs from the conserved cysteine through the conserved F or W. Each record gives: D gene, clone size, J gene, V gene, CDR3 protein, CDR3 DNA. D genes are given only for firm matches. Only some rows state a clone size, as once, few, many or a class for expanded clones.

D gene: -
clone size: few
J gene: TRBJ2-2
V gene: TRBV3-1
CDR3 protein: CASSGWKGGNTGELFF
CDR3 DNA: TGTGCCAGCAGCGGTTGGAAGGGAGGCAACACCGGGGAGCTGTTTTTT

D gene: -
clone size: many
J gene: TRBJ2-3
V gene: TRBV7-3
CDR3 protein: CASSLGVTVTDTQYF
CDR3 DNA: TGTGCCAGCAGCTTAGGGGTGACTGTCACAGATACGCAGTATTTT

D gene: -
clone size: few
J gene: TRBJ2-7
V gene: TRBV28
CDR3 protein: CASSLRREQYF
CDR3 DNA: TGTGCCAGCAGTTTAAGACGGGAGCAGTACTTC

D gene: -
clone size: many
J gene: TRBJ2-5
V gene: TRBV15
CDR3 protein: CATSHVGPQETQYF
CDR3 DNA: TGTGCCACCAGCCACGTCGGACCCCAAGAGACCCAGTACTTC

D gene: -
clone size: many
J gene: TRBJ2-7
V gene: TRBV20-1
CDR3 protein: CSASIFSTDEQYF
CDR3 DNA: TGCAGTGCTAGTATCTTTTCTACCGACGAGCAGTACTTC

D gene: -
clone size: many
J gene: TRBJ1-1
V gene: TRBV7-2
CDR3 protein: CASSLALSNTEAFF
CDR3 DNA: TGTGCCAGCAGCTTGGCTCTTTCGAACACTGAAGCTTTCTTT

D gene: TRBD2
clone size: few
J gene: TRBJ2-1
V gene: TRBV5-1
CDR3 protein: CASSLLSGSSYNEQFF
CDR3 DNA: TGCGCCAGCAGCCTTCTTAGCGGGAGCTCCTACAATGAGCAGTTCTTC

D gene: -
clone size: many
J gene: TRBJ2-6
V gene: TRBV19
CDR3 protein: CASSMGASGANVLTF
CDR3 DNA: TGTGCCAGTAGTATGGGGGCCTCTGGGGCCAACGTCCTGACTTTC

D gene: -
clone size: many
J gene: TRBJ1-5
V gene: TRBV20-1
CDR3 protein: CSAIHQGYSNQPQHF
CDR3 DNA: TGCAGTGCTATTCACCAGGGTTATAGCAATCAGCCCCAGCATTTT

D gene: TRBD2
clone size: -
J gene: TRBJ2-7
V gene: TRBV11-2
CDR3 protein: CASSLSSSGRAISYEQYF
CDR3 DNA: TGTGCCAGCAGCTTATCATCTAGCGGGAGGGCCATCAGTTACGAGCAGTACTTC

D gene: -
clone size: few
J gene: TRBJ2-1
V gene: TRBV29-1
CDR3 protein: CSAQGEGGNEQFF
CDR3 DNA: TGCAGCGCTCAAGGCGAGGGTGGGAATGAGCAGTTCTTC

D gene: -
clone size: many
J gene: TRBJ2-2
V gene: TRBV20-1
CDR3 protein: CSAPSGGIGELFF
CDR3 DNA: TGCAGTGCTCCGAGTGGGGGGATCGGGGAGCTGTTTTTT

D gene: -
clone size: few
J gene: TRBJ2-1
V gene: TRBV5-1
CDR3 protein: CASKAYGSSYNEQFF
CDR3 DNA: TGCGCCAGCAAGGCTTATGGGAGCTCCTACAATGAGCAGTTCTTC

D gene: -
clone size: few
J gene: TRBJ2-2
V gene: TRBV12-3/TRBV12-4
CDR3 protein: CASTLRRLVLRKFTGELFF
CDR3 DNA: TGTGCCAGCACCCTACGGCGTCTAGTTTTGCGGAAATTCACCGGGGAGCTGTTTTTT

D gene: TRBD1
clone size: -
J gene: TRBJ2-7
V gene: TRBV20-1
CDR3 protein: CSARDGTGGTYEQYF
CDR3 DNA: TGCAGTGCTAGAGACGGGACAGGGGGGACCTACGAGCAGTACTTC

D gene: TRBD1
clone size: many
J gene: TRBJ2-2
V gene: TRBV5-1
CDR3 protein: CASSLAQGAVELFF
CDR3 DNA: TGCGCCAGCAGCTTGGCACAGGGGGCTGTGGAGCTGTTTTTT

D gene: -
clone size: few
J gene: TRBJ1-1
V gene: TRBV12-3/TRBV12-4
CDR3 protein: CASSTDAGITEAFF
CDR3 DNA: TGTGCCAGCAGTACGGACGCGGGGATCACTGAAGCTTTCTTT

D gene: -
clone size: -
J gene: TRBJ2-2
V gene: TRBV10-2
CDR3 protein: CAARGEITGELFF
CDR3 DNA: TGCGCCGCCCGGGGAGAGATCACCGGGGAGCTGTTTTTT

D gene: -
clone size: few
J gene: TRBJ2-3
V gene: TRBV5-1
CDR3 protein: CASSSDGALSTDTQYF
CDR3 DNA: TGCGCCAGCAGCTCCGACGGGGCCTTAAGCACAGATACGCAGTATTTT

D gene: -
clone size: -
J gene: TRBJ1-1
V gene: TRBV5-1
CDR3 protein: CASSLSWANTEAFF
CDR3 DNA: TGCGCCAGCAGCTTATCGTGGGCGAACACTGAAGCTTTCTTT

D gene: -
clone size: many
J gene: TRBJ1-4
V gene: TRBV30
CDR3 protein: CAWSVRAGNEKLFF
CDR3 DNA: TGTGCCTGGAGTGTACGGGCCGGTAATGAAAAACTGTTTTTT

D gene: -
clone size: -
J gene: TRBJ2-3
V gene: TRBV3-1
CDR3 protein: CASSQGALSMTDTQYF
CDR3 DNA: TGTGCCAGCAGCCAAGGCGCGCTATCGATGACAGATACGCAGTATTTT

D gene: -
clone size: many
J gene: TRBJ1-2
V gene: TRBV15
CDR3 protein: CATSRDGLGNYGYTF
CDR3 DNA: TGTGCCACCAGCAGAGATGGTTTGGGCAACTATGGCTACACCTTC

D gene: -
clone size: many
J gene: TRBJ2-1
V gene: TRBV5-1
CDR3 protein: CASNGPSIGGEQFF
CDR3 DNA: TGCGCCAGCAACGGGCCATCAATCGGTGGTGAGCAGTTCTTC

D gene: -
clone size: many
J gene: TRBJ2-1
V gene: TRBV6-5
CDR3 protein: CASSYSIEGPGEQFF
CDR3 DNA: TGTGCCAGCAGTTACTCGATCGAAGGGCCCGGTGAGCAGTTCTTC

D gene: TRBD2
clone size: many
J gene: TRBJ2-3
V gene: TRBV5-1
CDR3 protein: CASSLIGTSGRDTQYF
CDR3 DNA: TGCGCCAGCAGCTTGATTGGGACTAGCGGGAGAGATACGCAGTATTTT

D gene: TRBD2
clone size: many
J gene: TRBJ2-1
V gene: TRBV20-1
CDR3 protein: CSATSSGSYNEQFF
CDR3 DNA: TGCAGTGCTACTTCTAGCGGGAGTTATAATGAGCAGTTCTTC